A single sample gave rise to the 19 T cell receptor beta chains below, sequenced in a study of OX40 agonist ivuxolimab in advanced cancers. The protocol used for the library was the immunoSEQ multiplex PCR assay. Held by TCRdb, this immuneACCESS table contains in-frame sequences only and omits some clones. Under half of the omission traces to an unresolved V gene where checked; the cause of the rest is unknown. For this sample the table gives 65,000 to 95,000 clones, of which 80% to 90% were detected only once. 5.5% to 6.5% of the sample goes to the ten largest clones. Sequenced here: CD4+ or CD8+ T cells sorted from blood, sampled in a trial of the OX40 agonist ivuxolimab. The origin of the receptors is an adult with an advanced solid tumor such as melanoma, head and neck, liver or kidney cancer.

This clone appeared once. The CDR3 loop reads CASSSGTRNQPQHF. The CDR3 DNA reads TGTGCCAGCAGTTCCGGGACGAGGAATCAGCCCCAGCATTTT. The genes are TRBV27 and TRBJ1-5, with D maybe TRBD1 (5 bases). Trimming shortened V by 4 bases and J by 4 bases, and 11 bases separated the two germline ends. CDR1 is MNHEY and CDR2 is SMNVEV in the germline V gene (reference sequence). This CDR3 region has 14 residues.

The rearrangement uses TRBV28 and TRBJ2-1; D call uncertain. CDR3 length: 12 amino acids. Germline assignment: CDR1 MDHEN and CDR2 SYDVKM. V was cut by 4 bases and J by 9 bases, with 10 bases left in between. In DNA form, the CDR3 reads TGTGCCAGCAGTTCCCCAGTGGGTGAGCAGTTCTTC. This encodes CASSSPVGEQFF.

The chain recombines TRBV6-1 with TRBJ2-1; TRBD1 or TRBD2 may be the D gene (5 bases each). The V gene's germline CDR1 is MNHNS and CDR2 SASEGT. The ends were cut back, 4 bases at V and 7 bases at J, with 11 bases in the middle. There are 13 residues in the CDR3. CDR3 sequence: CASSGGPENEQFF. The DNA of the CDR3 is TGTGCCAGCAGTGGGGGACCGGAGAATGAGCAGTTCTTC.

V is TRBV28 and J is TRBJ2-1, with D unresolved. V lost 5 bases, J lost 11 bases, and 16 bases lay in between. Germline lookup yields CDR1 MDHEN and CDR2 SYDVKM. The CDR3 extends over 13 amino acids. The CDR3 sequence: CASSPDFLIKQFF. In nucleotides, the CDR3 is TGTGCCAGCAGTCCCGATTTTCTCATTAAGCAGTTCTTC.

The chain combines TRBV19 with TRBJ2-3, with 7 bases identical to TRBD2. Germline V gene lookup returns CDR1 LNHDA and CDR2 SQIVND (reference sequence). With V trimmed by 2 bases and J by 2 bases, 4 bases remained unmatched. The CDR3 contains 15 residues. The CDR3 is CASSIRRGITDTQYF. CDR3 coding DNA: TGTGCCAGTAGTATAAGGCGGGGGATCACAGATACGCAGTATTTT.

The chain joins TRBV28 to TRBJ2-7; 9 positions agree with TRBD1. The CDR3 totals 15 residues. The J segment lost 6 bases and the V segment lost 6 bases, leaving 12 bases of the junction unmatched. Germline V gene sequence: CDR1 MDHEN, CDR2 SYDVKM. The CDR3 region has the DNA TGTGCCAGCAGACTCCACGGACAGGGGATTAGCGAGCAGTACTTC. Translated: CASRLHGQGISEQYF.

The CDR3 DNA is TGTGCCAGCAGGACTGGGACTATTCCCAATTCACCCCTCCACTTT. Residues: CASRTGTIPNSPLHF. This chain connects TRBV2 to TRBJ1-6; possible D gene TRBD1, 5 bases. The CDR3 has 15 amino acids. Trimming took 6 bases from V and 7 from J, leaving 16 bases between them. CDR1 and CDR2 from the germline V gene are SNHLY and FYNNEI.

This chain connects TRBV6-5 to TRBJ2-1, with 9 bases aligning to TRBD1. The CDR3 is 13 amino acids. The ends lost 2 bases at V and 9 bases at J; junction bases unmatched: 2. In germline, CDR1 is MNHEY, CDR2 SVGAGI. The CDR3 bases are TGTGCCAGCAGTTACCGACAGGGGGGTGAGCAGTTCTTC. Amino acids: CASSYRQGGEQFF.

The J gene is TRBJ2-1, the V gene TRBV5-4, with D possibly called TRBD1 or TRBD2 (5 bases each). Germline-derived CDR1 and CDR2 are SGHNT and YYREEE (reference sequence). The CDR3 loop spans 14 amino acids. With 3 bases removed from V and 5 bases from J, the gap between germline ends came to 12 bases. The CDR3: CASSSGPYNNEQFF. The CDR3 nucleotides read TGTGCCAGCAGCTCGGGACCGTATAACAATGAGCAGTTCTTC.

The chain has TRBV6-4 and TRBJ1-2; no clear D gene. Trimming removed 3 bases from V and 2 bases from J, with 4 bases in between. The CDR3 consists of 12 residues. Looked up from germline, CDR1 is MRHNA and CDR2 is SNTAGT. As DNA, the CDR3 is TGTGCCAGCAGTGAAGGAAACTATGGCTACACCTTC. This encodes CASSEGNYGYTF.

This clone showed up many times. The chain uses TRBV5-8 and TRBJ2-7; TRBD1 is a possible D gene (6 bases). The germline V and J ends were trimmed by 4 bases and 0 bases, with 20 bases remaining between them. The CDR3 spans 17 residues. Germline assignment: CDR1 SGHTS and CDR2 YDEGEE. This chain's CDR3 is CASSPLIRTANSYEQYF. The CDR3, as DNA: TGTGCCAGCAGCCCCCTGATTAGGACAGCTAACTCCTACGAGCAGTACTTC.

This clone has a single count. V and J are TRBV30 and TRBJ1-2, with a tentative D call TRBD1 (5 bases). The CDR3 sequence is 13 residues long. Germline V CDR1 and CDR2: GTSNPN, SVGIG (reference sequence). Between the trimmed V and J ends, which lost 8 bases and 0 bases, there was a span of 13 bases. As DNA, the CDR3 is TGTGCCGTGCGTCCAGGGCCTAACTATGGCTACACCTTC. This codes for CAVRPGPNYGYTF.

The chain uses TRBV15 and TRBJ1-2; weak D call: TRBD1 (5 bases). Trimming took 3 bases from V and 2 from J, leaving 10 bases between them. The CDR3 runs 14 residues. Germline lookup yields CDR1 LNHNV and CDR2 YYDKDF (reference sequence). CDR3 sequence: CATSRQDTNYGYTF. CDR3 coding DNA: TGTGCCACCAGCAGGCAGGACACAAACTATGGCTACACCTTC.

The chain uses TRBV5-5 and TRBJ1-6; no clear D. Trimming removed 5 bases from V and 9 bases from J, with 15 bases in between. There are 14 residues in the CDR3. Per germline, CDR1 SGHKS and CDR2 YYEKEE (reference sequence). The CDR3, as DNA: TGTGCCAGCAGGTGGACGTCAGGAGGTTCACCCCTCCACTTT. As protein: CASRWTSGGSPLHF.

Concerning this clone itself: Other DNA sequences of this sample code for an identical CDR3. CDR3 loop: CASSPGGPETQYF. The CDR3 DNA is TGTGCCAGCAGCCCCGGAGGCCCGGAGACCCAGTACTTC. The chain recombines TRBV7-2 with TRBJ2-5, with D possibly TRBD2 on 5 matching bases. Trimming left V 5 bases short and J 5 bases short, with 12 bases between. The CDR3 extends over 13 amino acids. Per the germline V gene, CDR1 is SGHTA and CDR2 is FQGNSA.

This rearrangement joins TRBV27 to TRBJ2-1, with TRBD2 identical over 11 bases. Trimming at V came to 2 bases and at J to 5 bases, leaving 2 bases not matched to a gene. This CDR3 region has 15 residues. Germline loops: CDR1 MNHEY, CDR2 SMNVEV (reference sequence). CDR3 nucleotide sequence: TGTGCCAGCAGTTTAGCTAGCGGGAGGAACAATGAGCAGTTCTTC. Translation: CASSLASGRNNEQFF.

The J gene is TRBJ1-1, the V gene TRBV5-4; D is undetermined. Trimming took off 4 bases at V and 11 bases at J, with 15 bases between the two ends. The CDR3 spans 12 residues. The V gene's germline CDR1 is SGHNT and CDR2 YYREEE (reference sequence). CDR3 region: CASSPSGLAAFF. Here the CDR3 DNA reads TGTGCCAGCAGCCCCTCGGGGTTGGCCGCTTTCTTT.

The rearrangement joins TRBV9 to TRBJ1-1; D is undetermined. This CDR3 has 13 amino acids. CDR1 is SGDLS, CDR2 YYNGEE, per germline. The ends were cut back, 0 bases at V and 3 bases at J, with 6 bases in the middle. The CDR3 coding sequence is TGTGCCAGCAGCGTAGAACTCTACACTGAAGCTTTCTTT. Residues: CASSVELYTEAFF.

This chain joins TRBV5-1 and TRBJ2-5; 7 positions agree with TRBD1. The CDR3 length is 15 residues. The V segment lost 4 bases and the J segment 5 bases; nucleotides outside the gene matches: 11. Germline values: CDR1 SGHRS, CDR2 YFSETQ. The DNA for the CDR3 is TGCGCCAGCAGCCCCGAACCTAGACAGGGCGAGACCCAGTACTTC. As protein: CASSPEPRQGETQYF.